These T cell receptor beta chains were read from a single sample in a study of CXCR4 blockade with PD-1 therapy in pancreatic cancer. The repertoire was sequenced with immunoSEQ multiplex PCR; TCRdb's copy has only in-frame clones and lacks some. In the table there are under 4,000 clones, about 53% of which are singletons. The material sequenced was tumor tissue. The receptors derive from a human donor with pancreatic ductal adenocarcinoma. Both conserved end residues are trimmed from each CDR3.

j_gene | v_gene | CDR3aa
TRBJ2-1 | TRBV6-8 | ASTGGSGYNEQF
TRBJ1-2 | TRBV18 | ASSPEPTRGYT
TRBJ2-7 | TRBV23-1 | ASSWDKAYEQY
TRBJ2-7 | TRBV19 | ASSKPSSPYEQY
TRBJ1-3 | TRBV30 | ACPGTGSFSGNTIY
TRBJ2-1 | TRBV16 | ASSQSNYNEQF
TRBJ2-1 | TRBV4-1 | ASSQGLAMDEQF
TRBJ1-1 | TRBV18 | ASSPPGTGGHTEAF
TRBJ1-2 | TRBV1 | ASSPREVLETYGYT
TRBJ2-1 | TRBV18 | ASSPIAGGGYNEQF
TRBJ2-1 | TRBV18 | ASSPPSVNEQF
TRBJ1-1 | TRBV25-1 | ASSEFEETTGAF
TRBJ1-4 | TRBV6-8 | ASSYLYNEKLF
TRBJ2-2 | TRBV2 | ASSPTGPLTGELF
TRBJ1-1 | TRBV11-3 | ASSWDLVGDTEAF
TRBJ1-2 | TRBV25-1 | ASSESSAWGYT
TRBJ2-5 | TRBV7-5 | ASSLAGASGSETQY
TRBJ2-1 | TRBV18 | ASSPRLAGDHNEQF
TRBJ1-5 | TRBV11-3 | ASSPKDGDQPQH
TRBJ2-1 | TRBV19 | ASAPQRANNEQF
TRBJ1-1 | TRBV19 | ASSIRQGWNTEAF
TRBJ2-2 | TRBV6-8 | ASSYSGLAGNVGELF
TRBJ1-5 | TRBV19 | ASSGQALNQPQH
TRBJ2-6 | TRBV6-4 | ASSPPVTGPGANVLT
TRBJ2-7 | TRBV19 | ASSLLGLGGEQY
TRBJ2-7 | TRBV5-1 | ASSHKTGRSYEQY
TRBJ2-5 | TRBV18 | ASSPPSDETQY
TRBJ2-7 | TRBV18 | ASSPGREYEQY
TRBJ1-2 | TRBV19 | ATLRDRPNYGYT
TRBJ1-4 | TRBV19 | ASSLQGELF
TRBJ2-7 | TRBV27 | ASSPHKGTAAYEQY
TRBJ2-3 | TRBV9 | ASSAQSGGDTQY
TRBJ1-5 | TRBV28 | ASSLADAGNQPQH
TRBJ2-1 | TRBV4-1 | ASSQVPGLAAYNEQF
TRBJ2-2 | TRBV6-8 | ASSLGQGTGELF
TRBJ2-1 | TRBV6-4 | ASSATGESYNEQF
TRBJ2-7 | TRBV4-1 | ASSQGVGRAYEQY
TRBJ2-7 | TRBV6-8 | ASRLQGGEQY
TRBJ2-1 | TRBV29-1 | SAAGLVPPEQF
TRBJ2-3 | TRBV14 | ASSQEVQGTIRVDTQY